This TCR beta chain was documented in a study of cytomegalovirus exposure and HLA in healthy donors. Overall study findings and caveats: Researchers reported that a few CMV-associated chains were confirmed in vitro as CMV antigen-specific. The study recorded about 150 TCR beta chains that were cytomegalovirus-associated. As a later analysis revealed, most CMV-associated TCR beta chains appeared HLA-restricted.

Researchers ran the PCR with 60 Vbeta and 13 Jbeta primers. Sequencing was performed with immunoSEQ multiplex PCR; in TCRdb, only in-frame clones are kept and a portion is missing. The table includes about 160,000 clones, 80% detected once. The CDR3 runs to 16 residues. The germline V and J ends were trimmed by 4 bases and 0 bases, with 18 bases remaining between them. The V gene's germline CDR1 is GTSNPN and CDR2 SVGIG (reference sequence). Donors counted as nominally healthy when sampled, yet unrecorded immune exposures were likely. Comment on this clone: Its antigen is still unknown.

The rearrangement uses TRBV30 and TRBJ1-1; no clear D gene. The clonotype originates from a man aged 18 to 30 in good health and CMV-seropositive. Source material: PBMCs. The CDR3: CAWKNSLRVLNTEAFF. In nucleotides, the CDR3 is TGTGCCTGGAAAAACTCCTTACGGGTTTTGAACACTGAAGCTTTCTTT.